The clone carrying this TCR beta chain was recorded only once. Losses at the gene ends were 6 bases for V and 1 base for J; bases not matched to a gene: 5. Per the germline V gene, CDR1 is LNHDA and CDR2 is SQIVND (reference sequence). The CDR3 sequence is 15 residues long. This sample is drawn from a study of OX40 agonist ivuxolimab in advanced cancers. About the research overall: Patients were given ivuxolimab, an antibody that agonizes OX40 (CD134). Previous treatment with anti-PD-1, anti-PD-L1 or anti-CTLA-4 therapy was allowed; 40% had received some.

Sequencing used immunoSEQ multiplex PCR; TCRdb keeps in-frame clones, though not all of them. The data show roughly 58,000 clones, 70% to 90% seen once. The sequences come from CD4+ or CD8+ T cells sorted from blood, collected in a trial of the OX40 agonist ivuxolimab. The rearrangement links TRBV19 to TRBJ1-1; 10 bases are a match to TRBD1. This TCR came from an adult with an advanced solid tumor such as melanoma, head and neck, liver or kidney cancer. This CDR3 is CASRNRQGANTEAFF. The CDR3 DNA follows: TGTGCCAGTAGGAACAGACAGGGGGCGAACACTGAAGCTTTCTTT.